A single sample gave rise to the 23 T cell receptor beta chains below, sequenced in a study of Ad26.COV2.S vaccination and SARS-CoV-2 variants. Here immunoSEQ multiplex PCR was the method, and the copy in TCRdb shows in-frame clones only, minus some. The table includes 450,000 to 550,000 clones, 89% detected once. Treatment noted: around 19 received Ad26.COV2.S at low or high dose, single or two shots; about 5 received placebo; per-sample allocation not given. Day 63 after the first injection of vaccine or placebo was the sampling time. The sequencing used peripheral blood, collected in a trial of Ad26.COV2.S vaccine versus placebo. All receptors come from a person between 18 and 60 years old who received the Ad26.COV2.S COVID-19 vaccine or a placebo.

The rearrangement joins TRBV3-1 (or the pseudogene TRBV3-2) to TRBJ2-5; 8 nucleotides agree with TRBD2. From germline, CDR1 is LGHDT and CDR2 YNNKEL (reference sequence). CDR3 size: 18 residues. V lost 1 base and J lost 0; bases outside the gene matches: 10. The CDR3 DNA reads TGTGCCAGCAGCCAAGTTGTCGGGGGGGCAAGATACCAAGAGACCCAGTACTTC. The encoded protein is CASSQVVGGARYQETQYF.

The chain couples TRBV18 to TRBJ2-6; D gene ambiguous. The CDR3 totals 16 residues. Per the germline V gene, CDR1 is KGHSH and CDR2 is LQKENI. V was shortened by 1 base and J by 1 base, with 8 bases between the two germline ends. As DNA, the CDR3 is TGTGCCAGCTCACCACTCGAACTATCTGGGGCCAACGTCCTGACTTTC. This translates into CASSPLELSGANVLTF. Looking up the rest from reference TRBV18 and TRBJ2-6 gives the full variable domain: NAGVMQNPRHLVRRRGQEARLRCSPMKGHSHVYWYRQLPEEGLKFMVYLQKENIIDESGMPKERFSAEFPKEGPSILRIQQVVRGDSAAYFCASSPLELSGANVLTFGAGSRLTVL.

The rearrangement links TRBV28 to TRBJ1-3, with D possibly TRBD1 on 5 matching bases. The CDR3 loop spans 14 amino acids. Trimming stripped 7 bases from V and 2 bases from J, with 12 bases between. Germline assignment: CDR1 MDHEN and CDR2 SYDVKM. CDR3 bases: TGTGCCAGCACCCCGGGAGGGGCTGGAAACACCATATATTTT. This translates into CASTPGGAGNTIYF.

This clone was seen a single time. This chain connects TRBV5-1 to TRBJ2-7, with 8 positions matching TRBD2. Germline CDR1 and CDR2: SGHRS and YFSETQ. The length of the CDR3 is 15 residues. The ends lost 2 bases at V and 2 bases at J; junction bases unmatched: 6. The DNA of the CDR3 is TGCGCCAGCAGCTTCCTTAGCGGGACGACCTACGAGCAGTACTTC. This encodes CASSFLSGTTYEQYF.

This chain uses TRBV5-4 with TRBJ2-5; D unresolved. The germline gives CDR1 SGHNT, CDR2 YYREEE (reference sequence). The CDR3 is 11 residues long. Trimming removed 3 bases from V and 5 bases from J, with 5 bases in between. CDR3 amino acids: CASSSKETQYF. Written as DNA, the CDR3 is TGTGCCAGCAGCTCCAAGGAGACCCAGTACTTC.

This chain links TRBV7-8 with TRBJ1-1; D might be TRBD1 (6 bases). V lost 5 bases to trimming and J lost 1 base, with 11 bases between them. Germline loops: CDR1 SGHVS, CDR2 FQNEAQ. The CDR3 length is 14 residues. The CDR3 sequence is CASSAGTKNTEAFF. The CDR3 DNA is TGTGCCAGCAGCGCTGGGACAAAGAACACTGAAGCTTTCTTT.

This chain joins TRBV28 and TRBJ1-5, with TRBD1 matching 7 bases. CDR1 and CDR2 from the germline V gene are MDHEN and SYDVKM. The CDR3 has 14 amino acids. After removal of 6 bases from V and 4 bases from J, the junction contained 6 bases not matched to a gene. CDR3 nucleotides: TGTGCCAGCAGACCGGGACAGATAAATCAGCCCCAGCATTTT. This gives the protein CASRPGQINQPQHF.

The J gene is TRBJ1-2, the V gene TRBV24-1; D is possibly TRBD1 (5 bases). Germline CDR1 is KGHDR and CDR2 is SFDVKD. V was pared by 3 bases and J by 6 bases, with 16 bases between. The CDR3 extends over 15 amino acids. The CDR3: CATSDASRVTHGYTF. The CDR3 coding sequence is TGTGCCACCAGTGATGCAAGCAGGGTTACGCATGGCTACACCTTC.

The table lists this clone with a few counts. This rearrangement joins TRBV18 to TRBJ2-7, with D perhaps matching TRBD2 (5 bases). The ends were cut back, 8 bases at V and 3 bases at J, with 8 bases in the middle. CDR1 KGHSH and CDR2 LQKENI come from the germline V gene. The CDR3 contains 11 residues. DNA for the CDR3: TGTGCCAGCCGGGGAATCTACGAGCAGTACTTC. Encoded protein: CASRGIYEQYF.

The chain links TRBV2 to TRBJ1-5; a possible D gene is TRBD1 (5 bases). In germline, CDR1 is SNHLY, CDR2 FYNNEI. Trimming took 4 bases from V and 5 from J, leaving 9 bases between them. The CDR3 is made up of 13 amino acids. The CDR3 nucleotides read TGTGCCAGCAGTGGGGGGGGTCATCAGCCCCAGCATTTT. Its translation is CASSGGGHQPQHF.

The chain employs TRBV29-1 and TRBJ1-1; TRBD1 is a possible D gene (6 bases). Germline V gene data show CDR1 as SQVTM and CDR2 as ANQGSEA. Trimming took off 4 bases at V and 7 bases at J, with 22 bases between the two ends. This CDR3 has 15 amino acids. CDR3 in DNA: TGCAGCGTTGTGCCGTCCGGCCAGGGGATGGGTGAAGCTTTCTTT. Translating it yields CSVVPSGQGMGEAFF.

The V and J genes are TRBV6-6 and TRBJ1-1; TRBD1 agrees at 7 bases. V was clipped by 0 bases and J by 0 bases; unmatched bases: 1. The CDR3 length is 15 residues. Germline V gene lookup returns CDR1 MNHNY and CDR2 SVGAGI (reference sequence). As DNA, the CDR3 is TGTGCCAGCAGTTACTCGCAGGGGGTGAACACTGAAGCTTTCTTT. Translation: CASSYSQGVNTEAFF.

The V and J genes are TRBV7-9 and TRBJ2-7; 9 bases are shared with TRBD2. CDR1 is SEHNR and CDR2 is FQNEAQ in the germline V gene (reference sequence). The CDR3 covers 15 residues. Trimming at V came to 5 bases and at J to 3 bases, leaving 8 bases not matched to a gene. The CDR3 sequence: CASSPRAGGVYEQYF. Written as DNA, the CDR3 is TGTGCCAGCAGCCCAAGAGCGGGAGGCGTCTACGAGCAGTACTTC.

The CDR3 DNA sequence: TGTGCCAGCAGCTCCGATCCGGGACTAGTCAATGAGCAGTTCTTC. Translation gives CASSSDPGLVNEQFF. The rearrangement links TRBV7-6 to TRBJ2-1, with 8 bases that match TRBD2. V lost 4 bases, J lost 6 bases, and 8 bases stayed unmatched. The CDR3 sequence is 15 residues long. Germline-derived CDR1 and CDR2 are SGHVS and FNYEAQ.

The J gene is TRBJ2-4, the V gene TRBV10-2; TRBD1 aligns across 7 bases. Germline loops: CDR1 WSHSY, CDR2 SAAADI. The CDR3 extends over 16 amino acids. The trim removed 4 bases at V and 0 bases at J, leaving 6 bases unmatched. The CDR3 sequence is CASSAGQLIAKNIQYF. The CDR3 coding sequence is TGCGCCAGCAGTGCGGGACAGTTAATAGCCAAAAACATTCAGTACTTC.

The chain is built from TRBV5-4 and TRBJ1-3; D ambiguous. Between the trimmed V and J ends, which lost 4 bases and 9 bases, there was a span of 8 bases. Germline V lookup: CDR1 SGHNT, CDR2 YYREEE (reference sequence). CDR3 length: 11 amino acids. In nucleotides, the CDR3 is TGTGCCAGCAGCCGCGGTAGCACCATATATTTT. It yields the protein CASSRGSTIYF.

CDR3 nucleotides: TGTGCCAGCAGTGTCAGACAGAATGCTAACTATGGCTACACCTTC. Protein sequence: CASSVRQNANYGYTF. The chain links TRBV2 to TRBJ1-2; perhaps TRBD1 as D (5 bases). CDR1 is SNHLY, CDR2 FYNNEI, per germline. V gave up 4 bases and J gave up 0 bases, with 12 bases separating them. The CDR3 loop spans 15 amino acids.

The sample holds a few counts of this clone. The gene calls are TRBV6-2 or TRBV6-3 and TRBJ1-2; 8 bases are shared with TRBD1. The germline V gene has CDR1 MNHEY and CDR2 SVGEGT. CDR3 length equals 19 residues. V dropped 5 bases and J dropped 8; count of bases not matched to a gene: 25. The CDR3 nucleotides read TGTGCCAGCAGTATACCCCCGATCCTTGTTACGCAGGGGGCGAACGGCTACACCTTC. This encodes CASSIPPILVTQGANGYTF.

This chain uses TRBV25-1 with TRBJ1-3; weak D call: TRBD1 (6 bases). Germline CDR1 is MGHDK and CDR2 is SYGVNS. V lost 4 bases, J lost 1 base, and 8 bases lay in between. This CDR3 is built from 14 residues. The CDR3 DNA sequence: TGTGCCAGCAGTGTAACAGGGTCTGGAAACACCATATATTTT. Amino acids: CASSVTGSGNTIYF.

V usage is TRBV5-1 and J usage is TRBJ1-1; D is uncertain. The CDR3 loop spans 14 amino acids. Per germline, CDR1 SGHRS and CDR2 YFSETQ. V lost 0 bases and J 6 bases, leaving 12 bases between the germline ends. CDR3 nucleotides: TGCGCCAGCAGCTTGGTACGGGGAATGCCTGAAGCTTTCTTT. It translates to CASSLVRGMPEAFF.

The chain carries TRBV7-9 and TRBJ2-3; perhaps TRBD1 as D (5 bases). Germline-derived CDR1 and CDR2 are SEHNR and FQNEAQ (reference sequence). With 4 bases removed from V and 4 bases from J, the gap between germline ends came to 6 bases. The CDR3 is 12 residues long. In nucleotides, the CDR3 is TGTGCCAGCAGCTCCAGGGCAGATACGCAGTATTTT. As protein: CASSSRADTQYF.

This chain joins TRBV23-1 and TRBJ2-1, with a possible D match to TRBD1 (6 bases). TRBV23-1 is classed as an ORF, of uncertain function. This CDR3 region has 14 residues. V lost 8 bases to trimming and J lost 3 bases, with 14 bases between them. In DNA, the CDR3 is TGCGCCAGCGGGCCAGGGGATAGCTACAATGAGCAGTTCTTC. It is translated as CASGPGDSYNEQFF.

CDR3 in amino acids: CASSFQGPYNEQFF. The CDR3 nucleotides are TGCGCCAGCAGCTTCCAGGGACCCTACAATGAGCAGTTCTTC. The V call is TRBV5-1, the J call TRBJ2-1; TRBD1 or TRBD2 may be the D gene (5 bases each). CDR1 SGHRS and CDR2 YFSETQ come from the germline V gene. The CDR3 spans 14 residues. V was pared by 2 bases and J by 2 bases, with 8 bases between.